Sequencing of this TCR beta chain was carried out in a study of post-analysis software for immune sequencing data. As for the study in general: The cohort encompassed relapsing-remitting, secondary progressive and progressive-relapsing multiple sclerosis disease courses. Overall study results and limits: Under the F measure, samples that were prepared in one batch clustered strongly together. Patients used several TRBV segments, including TRBV5-6, TRBV5-1 and TRBV20-1, more often than controls.

Unique molecular identifiers were built into the TCR beta cDNA libraries. Yield was roughly 0.5 million cDNA molecules from around 0.96 to 9.9 million T cells. TCRdb ran MiXCR on the PCR reads and lists one entry per CDR3 protein. Here the sample spans around 770,000 distinct CDR3 sequences, roughly 50% being singletons. Regarding this clonotype: As yet, its antigen is unknown.

Germline CDR1 is MGHRA and CDR2 is YSYEKL. V was clipped by 3 bases and J by 0 bases, with 18 bases between them. The CDR3 loop spans 18 amino acids. The chain is built from TRBV4-1 and TRBJ2-1; D is unclear. This sequence originates from a girl aged 10 to 17 with multiple sclerosis. Input material: blood. The DNA for the CDR3 is TGCGCCAGCAGCCAGGAGTCCCCTGGAAGTAGCTCCTACAATGAGCAGTTCTTC. Amino acid sequence: CASSQESPGSSSYNEQFF.